This TCR beta chain is drawn from a study of blood T cells in healthy people across ages (dated by TCRdb to about 2015). About the full investigation: In model experiments, roughly one uniquely barcoded TCR beta cDNA molecule per two T cells was captured by template switching. Using deep sequencing normalized with unique cDNA molecular identifiers, the study measured how TCR beta repertoire diversity changes with age. Four age groups were formed from the donors: young (average about 17 years), middle-aged (approximately 40), aged (around 68) and long-lived (more than 75). Donors of different ages were randomly distributed across sequencing lanes to avoid experimental bias. For two donors (one aged 18 to 29 and one aged 80 or older), the study analyzed two additional independent replicas of 1 million unique cDNA reads from the same blood draw. Results the study describes overall, beyond this receptor: Compared with the aged group, the long-lived group had more naive CD4+ T cells, fewer expanded clones and increased TCR diversity, suggesting age selection. As age increased, observed TCR beta diversity per million T cells dropped in a roughly linear way, and a significant reduction was already evident by age 40. The CMV infection status of donors was not known, potentially confounding age-related changes in expanded clonotypes. There was a strong correlation between observed TCR beta diversity and the percentage of naive T cells measured by flow cytometry. Total diversity estimates from one million sequenced T cells were considered lower bounds and underestimates. Conclusive comparison of naive and antigen-experienced compartments was prevented by the profiling of bulk unsorted PBMCs.

In this sample, this clonotype turned up a few times. What this receptor recognizes is not known. Per-base qualities were not stored, and no clone one base away is much larger. Library prep was done by 5' RACE. Reads for this sample came from an Illumina HiSeq 2500. A second about 7 to 12 cycle PCR used a sample-barcoded 5' primer and a J-beta primer mix. Each TCR beta cDNA molecule received a unique molecular identifier from a template-switch 5' adaptor carrying 12 random nucleotides. Each sample yielded at least 2.5 million CDR3-containing paired-end reads. First-strand cDNA synthesis was performed from all RNA using the Mint cDNA synthesis kit, with priming by a TRBC-specific oligonucleotide. Following uracil-DNA glycosylase treatment, a first 18-cycle PCR with universal primers M1SS and BC2_uni_R was performed on all cDNA. The study's processing was this. Each sample was normalized by randomly selecting 1 million high-quality reads, each carrying a distinct molecular identifier. Reads sharing molecular identifiers were discarded rather than binned into consensus sequences. MiTCR, with a Q25 quality threshold and the strictest error-elimination algorithm, was used for CDR3 identification, clonotype clustering and error correction. A nonparametric unseen species model with Euler transformation was used to estimate lower-bound total TCR beta diversity. In-frame beta chains were kept once TCRdb had trimmed the public reads at Q25 with fastp and called clones with MiXCR. Identical CDR3 protein sequences are pooled into one entry, listed with their most common genes and DNA. The V and J calls reflect TCRdb's pipeline rather than the authors' work. For this sample there are about 680,000 distinct CDR3 sequences; about half appear just once. Around a third of the sample goes to the ten largest clones.

The CDR3, from cysteine to phenylalanine, totals 16 residues. The sequence is cut down to CDR3 DNA, 48 bases in frame from base 1. From V the trimming removes 3 bases and from J it removes 6 bases, while the gene matches leave 8 bases of the junction unaccounted for. The germline V gene gives CDR1 as LGHNA and CDR2 as YSLEER. The 35 to 40 donors, aged about 6 to 95 years, were systemically healthy Caucasian individuals from Russia. Each donor gave about 11 milliliters of peripheral blood, drawn into EDTA-treated Vacutainer tubes. Ficoll-Paque density-gradient centrifugation was used to isolate PBMCs, with at least 6.5 million per sample. Trizol reagent was used to extract total RNA from the PBMCs, yielding at least 5.5 micrograms per sample. Naive CD45RAhigh/CD27high T cell percentages were measured by flow cytometry on a PBMC aliquot from every donor.

The TCR sequence derives from a woman aged 55-70 years in good health. The chain joins TRBV4-3 to TRBJ1-5, with 10 junctional bases fitting TRBD1. The sample comprised blood. The CDR3 region reads CASSQSTGGLIQPQHF. The nucleotide sequence reads as follows: TGCGCCAGCAGCCAGTCGACAGGGGGCCTCATTCAGCCCCAGCATTTT.